One sample yielded the 30 T cell receptor beta chains listed below, sequenced in a study of intratumoral heterogeneity in liver cancer. Sequencing was performed with immunoSEQ multiplex PCR; in TCRdb, only in-frame clones are kept and a portion is missing. The sample has 20,000 to 25,000 clones, approximately 73% seen once. Sequencing used tumor-adjacent normal tissue, obtained before any cancer treatment. Every receptor here comes from a woman aged 70-85 years with hepatocellular carcinoma.

This chain joins TRBV5-6 and TRBJ2-5, with 7 bases matching TRBD2. There are 13 residues in the CDR3. CDR1 is SGHDT and CDR2 is YYEEEE in the germline V gene. The J segment lost 5 bases and the V segment lost 3 bases, leaving 4 bases of the junction unmatched. The DNA for the CDR3 is TGTGCCAGCAGCTGGGCGGGAGTGGAGACCCAGTACTTC. Amino acids: CASSWAGVETQYF.

V and J are TRBV6-5 and TRBJ1-2, with 9 bases lining up with TRBD1. CDR1 is MNHEY, CDR2 SVGAGI, per germline. Losses at the gene ends were 2 bases for V and 7 bases for J; bases not matched to a gene: 11. CDR3 length: 16 residues. This CDR3 reads CASSYSTGGIGSGYTF. CDR3 coding DNA: TGTGCCAGCAGTTACAGTACAGGGGGCATTGGTAGTGGCTACACCTTC.

The chain links TRBV6-5 to TRBJ2-5; no reliable D call. Between the trimmed V and J ends, which lost 5 bases and 5 bases, there was a span of 9 bases. Germline-derived CDR1 and CDR2 are MNHEY and SVGAGI. The CDR3 length is 12 residues. The chain's CDR3 is CASSRQWETQYF. CDR3 in DNA: TGTGCCAGCAGTCGTCAGTGGGAGACCCAGTACTTC.

The chain is built from TRBV6-5 and TRBJ2-5, with D tentatively TRBD1 or TRBD2 (5 bases each). V was clipped by 0 bases and J by 5 bases, with 13 bases between them. The germline CDR1 and CDR2 sequences are MNHEY and SVGAGI. The CDR3 has 15 residues. As DNA, the CDR3 is TGTGCCAGCAGTTACTCGAGTACAGGCGGGGAGACCCAGTACTTC. Translation gives CASSYSSTGGETQYF.

V usage is TRBV28 and J usage is TRBJ1-2; D is perhaps TRBD1 (5 bases). The germline V gene has CDR1 MDHEN and CDR2 SYDVKM. V shed 7 bases and J shed 5 bases, with 14 bases lying between them. The CDR3 spans 13 residues. The CDR3 DNA follows: TGTGCCAGCACCAGCAGGGCCCCATATGGCTACACCTTC. This encodes CASTSRAPYGYTF.

This clone was seen more than once but under ten times. This chain connects TRBV2 to TRBJ2-4; TRBD2 matches at 9 bases. V lost 4 bases, J lost 6 bases, and 13 bases stayed unmatched. This CDR3 is 17 amino acids long. The V gene's germline CDR1 is SNHLY and CDR2 FYNNEI. Here the CDR3 reads CASSGEGGRAMGNIQYF. The DNA for the CDR3 is TGTGCCAGCAGTGGGGAAGGCGGGAGGGCCATGGGAAACATTCAGTACTTC.

This clone appeared once. V and J are TRBV6-2 or TRBV6-3 and TRBJ1-1, with a tentative D call TRBD1 (5 bases). This CDR3 has 15 residues. Germline assignment: CDR1 MNHEY and CDR2 SVGEGT. V gave up 2 bases and J gave up 5 bases, with 15 bases separating them. CDR3 nucleotides: TGTGCCAGCAGTTACGATGGGGGAAAGGGGACTGAAGCTTTCTTT. Translating it yields CASSYDGGKGTEAFF.

The rearrangement links TRBV24-1 to TRBJ1-1; D gene uncertain. Germline CDR1 reads KGHDR; CDR2 reads SFDVKD. The CDR3 length is 14 residues. With 2 bases removed from V and 5 bases from J, the gap between germline ends came to 11 bases. The CDR3 DNA sequence: TGTGCCACCAGTGATTCTACTCAGGAGACTGAAGCTTTCTTT. It translates to CATSDSTQETEAFF.

The V call is TRBV3-1 (or the pseudogene TRBV3-2), the J call TRBJ2-3, with TRBD1 matching 10 bases. J lost 6 bases, V lost 5 bases, and 8 bases had no gene match. Germline V gives CDR1 LGHDT, CDR2 YNNKEL (reference sequence). The CDR3 is made up of 15 amino acids. CDR3 region: CASSIGQGGSDTQYF. CDR3 in DNA: TGTGCCAGCAGCATCGGACAGGGGGGATCGGATACGCAGTATTTT.

The rearrangement joins TRBV5-1 to TRBJ2-1; the D gene is possibly TRBD2 (5 bases). Germline CDR1 SGHRS, CDR2 YFSETQ. The CDR3 contains 12 residues. Trimming shortened V by 4 bases and J by 7 bases, and 9 bases separated the two germline ends. The DNA of the CDR3 is TGCGCCAGCAGCCGATCGGGGAATGAGCAGTTCTTC. Its protein product is CASSRSGNEQFF.

The rearrangement uses TRBV5-1 and TRBJ1-2; possibly TRBD1 for D (5 bases). The V gene's germline CDR1 is SGHRS and CDR2 YFSETQ. CDR3 size: 13 residues. Trimming pared 5 bases from V and 2 bases from J, leaving 10 bases between. In nucleotides, the CDR3 is TGCGCCAGCAGTTCCGGGGCGAACTATGGCTACACCTTC. Protein product: CASSSGANYGYTF. The variable domain in full, with the rest retrieved from reference TRBV5-1 and TRBJ1-2, is KAGVTQTPRYLIKTRGQQVTLSCSPISGHRSVSWYQQTPGQGLQFLFEYFSETQRNKGNFPGRFSGRQFSNSRSEMNVSTLELGDSALYLCASSSGANYGYTFGSGTRLTVV.

This clone was seen a few times. V and J are TRBV25-1 and TRBJ1-4, with 8 bases fitting TRBD1. CDR1 and CDR2 (germline): MGHDK, SYGVNS. The trim removed 5 bases at V and 10 bases at J, leaving 9 bases unmatched. The CDR3 totals 14 residues. As DNA, the CDR3 is TGTGCCAGCAGTCCGACAGGGGCGAGTGGAAAACTGTTTTTT. Protein product: CASSPTGASGKLFF.

The chain employs TRBV28 and TRBJ1-1; D is unresolved. Trimming removed 2 bases from V and 6 bases from J, with 7 bases in between. Germline V lookup: CDR1 MDHEN, CDR2 SYDVKM. The CDR3 covers 12 residues. CDR3 amino acids: CASSLLGAEAFF. The CDR3 nucleotides are TGTGCCAGCAGTTTACTCGGGGCTGAAGCTTTCTTT.

V and J are TRBV6-5 and TRBJ2-7; 7 bases fit TRBD2. Trimming took 8 bases from V and 7 from J; bases not matched to a gene: 14. Germline values: CDR1 MNHEY, CDR2 SVGAGI. This CDR3 has 14 residues. The CDR3 here is CASFAGEGPGEQYF. CDR3 DNA sequence: TGTGCCAGCTTTGCGGGAGAAGGCCCAGGGGAGCAGTACTTC.

This rearrangement joins TRBV28 to TRBJ2-2; the match to TRBD2 covers 9 bases. Germline V gives CDR1 MDHEN, CDR2 SYDVKM. J was trimmed by 6 bases and V by 3 bases; bases with no gene match: 11. The CDR3 length is 17 residues. The CDR3 DNA sequence: TGTGCCAGCAGTTTGGGTGGGACTAGCTGGGGTTCCGGGGAGCTGTTTTTT. Its protein is CASSLGGTSWGSGELFF.

J is TRBJ1-4 and V is TRBV6-5; 11 bases map to TRBD1. The trim removed 5 bases at V and 8 bases at J, leaving 4 bases unmatched. The germline V gene encodes CDR1 MNHEY and CDR2 SVGAGI. This CDR3 comprises 14 residues. As DNA, the CDR3 is TGTGCCAGCAGTCCGGGACAGGGGGGGGAAAAACTGTTTTTT. Protein: CASSPGQGGEKLFF.

The chain has TRBV21-1 and TRBJ2-7; the D call TRBD1 from the table was never checked on the DNA. TRBV21-1 is a documented pseudogene. CDR3 length: 15 residues. As DNA, the CDR3 is TGTGCCAGCAGCAAAGGGGGCCCACCGCACCACGAGCAGTACTTC. This gives the protein CASSKGGPPHHEQYF.

The V and J genes are TRBV7-9 and TRBJ2-7, with a possible D match to TRBD2 (6 bases). Trimming cost V 7 bases and J 2 bases, with 15 bases left between them. CDR1 and CDR2 (germline): SEHNR, FQNEAQ (reference sequence). The CDR3 totals 14 residues. In DNA form, the CDR3 reads TGTGCCAGCACCTCGCGGGGCGGAGCCTACGAGCAGTACTTC. Translation: CASTSRGGAYEQYF.

The genes are TRBV2 and TRBJ2-7; D not resolved. V dropped 0 bases and J dropped 6 bases, with 3 bases sitting between them. Germline CDR1 reads SNHLY; CDR2 reads FYNNEI. This CDR3 spans 11 amino acids. The chain's CDR3 is CASSEAFEQYF. The CDR3 DNA reads as TGTGCCAGCAGTGAAGCTTTCGAGCAGTACTTC.

The chain couples TRBV29-1 to TRBJ2-1, with D perhaps given as TRBD1 or TRBD2 (5 bases each). The CDR3 is 11 residues long. Germline CDR1 and CDR2: SQVTM and ANQGSEA. Trimming took 2 bases from V and 9 from J, leaving 8 bases between them. This CDR3 is CSVEYGAEQFF. CDR3 in DNA: TGCAGCGTTGAATACGGGGCTGAGCAGTTCTTC.

The chain recombines TRBV6-4 with TRBJ2-3, with 13 bases matching TRBD2. V shed 6 bases, J shed 5 bases, and the junction held 5 bases outside the gene matches. The germline V gene encodes CDR1 MRHNA and CDR2 SNTAGT. This CDR3 region has 15 residues. CDR3 sequence (DNA): TGTGCCAGCAGACTAGCGGGAGGGCCTAAAGATACGCAGTATTTT. Its translation: CASRLAGGPKDTQYF.

This chain joins TRBV7-8 and TRBJ2-4; D remains ambiguous. The V end was cut by 5 bases, the J end by 9 bases, with 11 bases between. CDR1 SGHVS and CDR2 FQNEAQ come from the germline V gene. This CDR3 is 12 amino acids long. The CDR3 protein is CASSPASGIQYF. The CDR3 nucleotides are TGTGCCAGCAGCCCGGCTTCGGGCATTCAGTACTTC.

The chain uses TRBV28 and TRBJ1-1, with D unclear. The V end lost 8 bases, the J end lost 7 bases, and 17 bases lay between the germline ends. This CDR3 has 13 amino acids. Looked up from germline, CDR1 is MDHEN and CDR2 is SYDVKM. CDR3 in amino acids: CASSLYLSNEAFF. The CDR3 DNA reads as TGTGCCAGCTCCCTATATTTGTCGAATGAAGCTTTCTTT.

The gene calls are TRBV11-3 and TRBJ2-3; the D gene is possibly TRBD1 (6 bases). This CDR3 contains 14 residues. Per germline, CDR1 SGHNT and CDR2 YENEEA. Trimming removed 6 bases from V and 2 bases from J, with 12 bases in between. The CDR3 nucleotides read TGTGCCAGCAGTTTAAGGGGGAACACAGATACGCAGTATTTT. It is translated as CASSLRGNTDTQYF.

The chain uses TRBV7-9 and TRBJ2-1; 7 nucleotides match TRBD2. In germline, CDR1 is SEHNR, CDR2 FQNEAQ (reference sequence). The CDR3 runs to 18 residues. After removal of 5 bases from V and 9 bases from J, the junction contained 22 bases not matched to a gene. The CDR3 DNA sequence: TGTGCCAGCAGCGGGTCGGCTCCCCCGGCGGGAGCTTCAGGTGAGCAGTTCTTC. This translates into CASSGSAPPAGASGEQFF.

The DNA for the CDR3 is TGTGCCATCAGTGAGTCGGTTAGCGGGGAATTAAATGAGCAGTTCTTC. It codes for CAISESVSGELNEQFF. The chain couples TRBV10-3 to TRBJ2-1, with 8 bases that match TRBD2. The V gene end was trimmed by 0 bases and the J gene end by 7 bases; junction bases not matched to a gene: 8. CDR3 size: 16 residues. Germline lookup yields CDR1 ENHRY and CDR2 SYGVKD.

The V call is TRBV5-4, the J call TRBJ2-1; 11 bases align to TRBD2. V dropped 0 bases and J dropped 7; count of bases not matched to a gene: 9. This CDR3 is 17 amino acids long. Germline V gives CDR1 SGHNT, CDR2 YYREEE (reference sequence). CDR3 loop: CASSLARRASGRNEQFF. The CDR3, as DNA: TGTGCCAGCAGCTTGGCGAGGAGGGCTAGCGGGAGGAATGAGCAGTTCTTC. The full variable domain, its missing parts supplied by reference TRBV5-4 and TRBJ2-1, is ETGVTQSPTHLIKTRGQQVTLRCSSQSGHNTVSWYQQALGQGPQFIFQYYREEENGRGNFPPRFSGLQFPNYSSELNVNALELDDSALYLCASSLARRASGRNEQFFGPGTRLTVL.

The gene calls are TRBV12-3 or TRBV12-4 and TRBJ2-7, with D unclear. V lost 3 bases and J 3 bases, leaving 9 bases between the germline ends. The CDR3 has 13 residues. The DNA for the CDR3 is TGTGCCAGCAGTTTTCAGTTTAACTACGAGCAGTACTTC. This sequence encodes CASSFQFNYEQYF.

V and J are TRBV10-2 and TRBJ2-4; D perhaps matches TRBD2 (6 bases). The CDR3 sequence is 18 residues long. The V and J ends lost 3 bases and 4 bases respectively, with 22 bases between them. The germline V gene encodes CDR1 WSHSY and CDR2 SAAADI. CDR3 region: CASSDRLALFSLKNIQYF. The CDR3 coding sequence is TGCGCCAGCAGTGACCGCCTAGCGCTTTTCTCTTTAAAAAACATTCAGTACTTC.

Only a few counts were recorded for this clone. The chain carries TRBV2 and TRBJ2-2, with 10 bases aligning to TRBD2. The CDR3 has 13 residues. The ends lost 9 bases at V and 4 bases at J; junction bases unmatched: 2. In germline, CDR1 is SNHLY, CDR2 FYNNEI. The CDR3 nucleotides are TGTGCCAGTTCTAGCGGGAGCACCGGGGAGCTGTTTTTT. It codes for CASSSGSTGELFF.